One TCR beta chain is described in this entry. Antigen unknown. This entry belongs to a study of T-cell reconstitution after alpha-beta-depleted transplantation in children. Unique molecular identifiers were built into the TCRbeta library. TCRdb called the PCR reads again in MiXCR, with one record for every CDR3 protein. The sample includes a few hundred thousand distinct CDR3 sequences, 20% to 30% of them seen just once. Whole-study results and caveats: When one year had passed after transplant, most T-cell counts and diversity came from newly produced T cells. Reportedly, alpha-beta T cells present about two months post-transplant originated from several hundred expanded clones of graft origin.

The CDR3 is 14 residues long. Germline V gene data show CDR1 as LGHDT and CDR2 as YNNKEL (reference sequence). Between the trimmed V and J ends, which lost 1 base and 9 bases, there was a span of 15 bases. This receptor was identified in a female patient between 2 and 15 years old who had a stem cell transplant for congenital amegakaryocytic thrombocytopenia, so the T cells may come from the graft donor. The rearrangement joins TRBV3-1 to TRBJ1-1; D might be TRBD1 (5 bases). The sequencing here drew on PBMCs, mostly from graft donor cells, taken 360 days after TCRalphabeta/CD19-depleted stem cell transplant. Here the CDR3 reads CASSQGGTVAKAFF. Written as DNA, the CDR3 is TGTGCCAGCAGCCAAGGTGGGACGGTTGCAAAAGCTTTCTTT.